This T cell receptor (beta chain) stems from a study of T cell clonality in common variable immunodeficiency. General study results and limits: In common variable immunodeficiency, TCR beta chains reportedly carried fewer deletions and N-nucleotide insertions.

CDR1 is SGHRS and CDR2 is YFSETQ in the germline V gene. The V segment lost 3 bases and the J segment 4 bases; nucleotides outside the gene matches: 6. The CDR3 sequence is 15 residues long. This clone was found many times. As yet, its antigen is unknown. Sequencing ends 3 residues short of the CDR3 end; the germline J gene provides the rest. The data were produced by immunoSEQ multiplex PCR, yet TCRdb's version contains in-frame clones alone and is incomplete. The repertoire has roughly 25,000 clones, none seen only once; the ten largest take 20% to 25%. The TCR comes from a human donor with common variable immunodeficiency. Sequencing used peripheral blood mononuclear cells. The chain has TRBV5-1 and TRBJ1-1; 10 bases line up with TRBD1. CDR3 DNA, as far as it was read: TGCGCCAGCAGCTCAGGGACAGGGGCAGGCACTGAA. Amino acid sequence: CASSSGTGAGTE. The whole CDR3 is CASSSGTGAGTEAFF.